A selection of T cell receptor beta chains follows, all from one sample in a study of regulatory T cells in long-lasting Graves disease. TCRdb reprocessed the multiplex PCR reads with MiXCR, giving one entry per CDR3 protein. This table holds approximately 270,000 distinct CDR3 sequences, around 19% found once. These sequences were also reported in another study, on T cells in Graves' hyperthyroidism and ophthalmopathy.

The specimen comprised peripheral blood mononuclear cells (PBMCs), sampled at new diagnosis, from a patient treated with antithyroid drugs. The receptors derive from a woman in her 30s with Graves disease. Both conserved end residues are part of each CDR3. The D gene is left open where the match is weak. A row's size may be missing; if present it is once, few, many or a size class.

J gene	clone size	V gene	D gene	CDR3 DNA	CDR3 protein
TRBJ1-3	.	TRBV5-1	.	TGCGCCAGCAGTTTCGGCCAAAACCCCGACACCATATATTTT	CASSFGQNPDTIYF
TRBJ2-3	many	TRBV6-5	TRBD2	TGTGCCAGCAGTTTTACTAGCGGGGCCACAGATACGCAGTATTTT	CASSFTSGATDTQYF
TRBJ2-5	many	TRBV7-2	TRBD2	TGTGCCAGCAGCACCGGACTAGCCCCTTTTCCCCAAGAGACCCAGTACTTC	CASSTGLAPFPQETQYF
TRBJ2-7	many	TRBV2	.	TGTGCCAGCAGCCGGGACACCCGCTACGAGCAGTACTTC	CASSRDTRYEQYF
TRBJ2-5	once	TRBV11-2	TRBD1	TGTGCCAGCAGCTTAGGCGACAGGGGACAAGAGACCCAGTACTTC	CASSLGDRGQETQYF
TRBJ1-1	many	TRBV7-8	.	TGTGCCAGCAGCTTACACATAGAGAGTGAAGCTTTCTTT	CASSLHIESEAFF
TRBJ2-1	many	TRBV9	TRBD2	TGTGCCAGCAGTGCTAGCGGGGGGCACAATGAGCAGTTCTTC	CASSASGGHNEQFF
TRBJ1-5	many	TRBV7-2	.	TGTGCCAGCAGCTCAGGTCCTGGTCTCTGGCCCCAGCATTTT	CASSSGPGLWPQHF
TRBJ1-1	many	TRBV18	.	TGTGCCAGCTCACCTCAGAGTAATCCTGAAGCTTTCTTT	CASSPQSNPEAFF
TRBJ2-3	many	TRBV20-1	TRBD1	TGCAGTGCTAGAGAAGGACAGGGACGAGGTACGCAGTATTTT	CSAREGQGRGTQYF
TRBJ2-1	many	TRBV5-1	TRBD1	TGCGCCAGCAGCGGGACAGAGGGACAGTTCTTC	CASSGTEGQFF
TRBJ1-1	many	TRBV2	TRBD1	TGTGCCCCAGGGGGACCGAGGGAGACCACTGAAGCTTTCTTT	CAPGGPRETTEAFF